One and the same sample provided the 14 T cell receptor beta chains below, sequenced in a study of radiotherapy plus CTLA-4 blockade in lung cancer. Measured with immunoSEQ multiplex PCR; TCRdb has only the in-frame clones, and not every one. The sample lists about 59,000 clones, more than 70% occurring once. This material consisted of peripheral blood, taken from a patient treated with radiotherapy plus ipilimumab. The source is a human donor with non-small cell lung cancer who had a complete response to radiotherapy plus ipilimumab.

This CDR3 is CASSHAEGLAGGPRWETQYF. The CDR3, as DNA: TGCGCCAGCAGCCACGCAGAGGGACTAGCGGGAGGGCCGCGATGGGAGACCCAGTACTTC. This chain uses TRBV4-1 with TRBJ2-5; TRBD2 agrees at 16 bases. The germline CDR1 and CDR2 sequences are MGHRA and YSYEKL. This CDR3 has 20 amino acids. Trimming took 3 bases from V and 5 from J; bases not matched to a gene: 15.

The count of this clone is one. The V gene is TRBV6-5, the J gene TRBJ2-4; no clear D gene. The CDR3 runs 13 residues. Trimming removed 0 bases at V and 6 bases at J, with 6 bases between. Germline-derived CDR1 and CDR2 are MNHEY and SVGAGI. For the CDR3, the DNA is TGTGCCAGCAGTTACTCGTCTACAAACATTCAGTACTTC. This translates into CASSYSSTNIQYF.

This clone turned up a few times. V usage is TRBV7-3 and J usage is TRBJ2-1; the D gene is possibly TRBD2 (5 bases). The CDR3 is 15 residues long. V was clipped by 0 bases and J by 9 bases, with 15 bases between them. Germline-derived CDR1 and CDR2 are SGHTA and FQGTGA. The CDR3: CASSLTFTAAGEQFF. As DNA, the CDR3 is TGTGCCAGCAGCTTAACGTTTACGGCCGCGGGTGAGCAGTTCTTC.

This clone turned up a few times. This rearrangement joins TRBV4-2 to TRBJ2-1; tentatively, D is TRBD1 (6 bases). The CDR3 extends over 15 amino acids. The germline V gene has CDR1 LGHNA and CDR2 YNFKEQ. Trimming left V 0 bases short and J 3 bases short, with 9 bases between. CDR3 sequence: CASSQEGAFYNEQFF. CDR3 coding DNA: TGTGCCAGCAGCCAAGAGGGGGCCTTCTACAATGAGCAGTTCTTC.

V and J are TRBV16 and TRBJ2-7, with 11 positions matching TRBD2. Germline V gene lookup returns CDR1 KGHSY and CDR2 FQNENV. V lost 2 bases and J lost 4; bases outside the gene matches: 13. CDR3 length: 18 residues. CDR3 coding DNA: TGTGCCAGCAGCCAAGGCCTCCCTAGCGGGAGGAACCCATACGAGCAGTACTTC. The encoded protein is CASSQGLPSGRNPYEQYF. The whole variable domain, filled in from reference TRBV16 and TRBJ2-7, reads GEEVAQTPKHLVRGEGQKAKLYCAPIKGHSYVFWYQQVLKNEFKFLISFQNENVFDETGMPKERFSAKCLPNSPCSLEIQATKLEDSAVYFCASSQGLPSGRNPYEQYFGPGTRLTVT.

By sample share, this clone is medium-sized. The chain has TRBV2 and TRBJ2-7; D remains ambiguous. CDR1 is SNHLY, CDR2 FYNNEI, per germline. The CDR3 totals 11 residues. V lost 6 bases to trimming and J lost 3 bases, with 6 bases between them. CDR3 region: CASSANYEQYF. DNA of the CDR3: TGTGCCAGCAGCGCTAACTACGAGCAGTACTTC. Variable domain in full (rest from reference TRBV2 and TRBJ2-7): EPEVTQTPSHQVTQMGQEVILRCVPISNHLYFYWYRQILGQKVEFLVSFYNNEISEKSEIFDDQFSVERPDGSNFTLKIRSTKLEDSAMYFCASSANYEQYFGPGTRLTVT.

This clone showed up just a few times. The chain is built from TRBV7-9 and TRBJ1-1; possible D gene TRBD1, 6 bases. CDR3 length: 14 residues. Between the trimmed V and J ends, which lost 5 bases and 2 bases, there was a span of 12 bases. Germline V CDR1 and CDR2: SEHNR, FQNEAQ (reference sequence). The CDR3 spells CASSLGTSNTEAFF. The CDR3 DNA reads TGTGCCAGCAGCCTCGGGACAAGTAACACTGAAGCTTTCTTT.

The CDR3 here is CAWGAGDREEDEQYF. As DNA, the CDR3 is TGTGCCTGGGGTGCAGGGGACAGGGAAGAGGACGAGCAGTACTTC. The rearrangement uses TRBV30 and TRBJ2-7, with 9 positions matching TRBD1. J was trimmed by 5 bases and V by 5 bases; bases with no gene match: 13. The CDR3 extends over 15 amino acids. The germline V gene has CDR1 GTSNPN and CDR2 SVGIG (reference sequence).

The chain recombines TRBV18 with TRBJ1-5, with D uncertain. CDR3 length: 15 amino acids. Germline V gene sequence: CDR1 KGHSH, CDR2 LQKENI. Trimming left V 1 base short and J 11 bases short, with 18 bases between. The CDR3 reads CASSPQQPEQSAQHF. The CDR3 DNA reads as TGTGCCAGCTCACCACAGCAGCCGGAGCAATCAGCCCAGCATTTT.

This rearrangement joins TRBV5-1 to TRBJ2-3; 8 bases fit TRBD1. Germline CDR1 SGHRS, CDR2 YFSETQ. After removal of 6 bases from V and 2 bases from J, the junction contained 14 bases not matched to a gene. This CDR3 comprises 17 residues. Here the CDR3 DNA reads TGCGCCAGCATGGCCAGGGGGCAAGGGATATCCACAGATACGCAGTATTTT. It encodes CASMARGQGISTDTQYF.

This clone is a singleton in its sample. V gene TRBV2 combines with J gene TRBJ1-1, with 8 bases fitting TRBD1. The V and J ends lost 6 bases and 1 base, in that order; junction bases with no gene match: 7. The CDR3 sequence is 15 residues long. Looked up from germline, CDR1 is SNHLY and CDR2 is FYNNEI. The CDR3 sequence is CASRGPGTGNTEAFF. In nucleotides, the CDR3 is TGTGCCAGCAGAGGCCCCGGGACAGGGAACACTGAAGCTTTCTTT.

CDR3 bases: TGTGCCAGCAGCTTGGATCCAGGGAACTACGAGCAGTACTTC. This encodes CASSLDPGNYEQYF. The chain combines TRBV5-4 with TRBJ2-7, with a tentative D call TRBD1 (5 bases). The CDR3 sequence is 14 residues long. The V and J ends lost 0 bases and 3 bases respectively, with 10 bases between them. Germline V lookup: CDR1 SGHNT, CDR2 YYREEE (reference sequence).

The chain employs TRBV5-1 and TRBJ2-6, with 13 bases that match TRBD2. Germline V gives CDR1 SGHRS, CDR2 YFSETQ. V was pared by 1 base and J by 0 bases, with 4 bases of the junction left unmatched. This CDR3 comprises 19 residues. The CDR3 sequence is CASSLWGLAGSSGANVLTF. The CDR3 region has the DNA TGCGCCAGCAGCTTGTGGGGACTAGCGGGGTCCTCTGGGGCCAACGTCCTGACTTTC. Filled out from reference TRBV5-1 and TRBJ2-6, the complete variable domain reads KAGVTQTPRYLIKTRGQQVTLSCSPISGHRSVSWYQQTPGQGLQFLFEYFSETQRNKGNFPGRFSGRQFSNSRSEMNVSTLELGDSALYLCASSLWGLAGSSGANVLTFGAGSRLTVL.

The chain links TRBV5-6 to TRBJ1-3, with D tentatively TRBD1 (6 bases). The CDR3 sequence is 16 residues long. The germline CDR1 and CDR2 sequences are SGHDT and YYEEEE. The germline V and J ends were trimmed by 2 bases and 0 bases, with 12 bases remaining between them. Here the CDR3 DNA reads TGTGCCAGCAGCTTCCAAACAGGGCACTCTGGAAACACCATATATTTT. Translated, it gives CASSFQTGHSGNTIYF. The whole variable domain, remainder taken from reference TRBV5-6 and TRBJ1-3, is DAGVTQSPTHLIKTRGQQVTLRCSPKSGHDTVSWYQQALGQGPQFIFQYYEEEERQRGNFPDRFSGHQFPNYSSELNVNALLLGDSALYLCASSFQTGHSGNTIYFGEGSWLTVV.